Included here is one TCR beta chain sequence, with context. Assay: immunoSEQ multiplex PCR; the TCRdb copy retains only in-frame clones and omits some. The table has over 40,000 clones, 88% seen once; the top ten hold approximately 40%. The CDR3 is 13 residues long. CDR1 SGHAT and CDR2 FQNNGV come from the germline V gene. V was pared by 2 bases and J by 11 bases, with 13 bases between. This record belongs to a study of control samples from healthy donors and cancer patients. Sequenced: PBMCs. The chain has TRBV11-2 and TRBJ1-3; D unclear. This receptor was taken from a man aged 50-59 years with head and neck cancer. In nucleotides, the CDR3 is TGTGCCAGCAGCTTACCCTCGGCAAATGCCATATATTTT. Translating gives CASSLPSANAIYF.